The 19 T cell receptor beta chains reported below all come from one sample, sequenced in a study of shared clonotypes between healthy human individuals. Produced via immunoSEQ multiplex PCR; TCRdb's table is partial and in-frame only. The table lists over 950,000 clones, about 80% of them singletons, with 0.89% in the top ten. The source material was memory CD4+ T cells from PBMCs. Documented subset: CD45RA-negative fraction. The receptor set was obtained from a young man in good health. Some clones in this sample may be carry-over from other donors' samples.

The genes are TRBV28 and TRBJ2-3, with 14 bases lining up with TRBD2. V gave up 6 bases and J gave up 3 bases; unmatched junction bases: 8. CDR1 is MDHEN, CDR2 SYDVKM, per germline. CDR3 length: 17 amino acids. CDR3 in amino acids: CASRGLGLAGGTDTQYF. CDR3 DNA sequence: TGTGCCAGCAGGGGGCTCGGACTAGCGGGAGGAACAGATACGCAGTATTTT.

The DNA of the CDR3 is TGCGCCAGCAGCCTAGGGACTAGCGGGAGTTCGGGCAATGAGCAGTTCTTC. Encoded protein: CASSLGTSGSSGNEQFF. The V and J genes are TRBV4-3 and TRBJ2-1; 14 bases are shared with TRBD2. The CDR3 is 17 amino acids. V gave up 4 bases and J gave up 6 bases; unmatched junction bases: 8. Germline lookup yields CDR1 LGHNA and CDR2 YSLEER.

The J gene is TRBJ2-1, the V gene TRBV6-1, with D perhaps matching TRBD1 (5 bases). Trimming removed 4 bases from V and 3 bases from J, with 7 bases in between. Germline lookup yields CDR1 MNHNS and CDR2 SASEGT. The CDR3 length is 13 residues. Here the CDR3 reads CASSVQGYNEQFF. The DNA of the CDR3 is TGTGCCAGCAGTGTTCAGGGCTACAATGAGCAGTTCTTC.

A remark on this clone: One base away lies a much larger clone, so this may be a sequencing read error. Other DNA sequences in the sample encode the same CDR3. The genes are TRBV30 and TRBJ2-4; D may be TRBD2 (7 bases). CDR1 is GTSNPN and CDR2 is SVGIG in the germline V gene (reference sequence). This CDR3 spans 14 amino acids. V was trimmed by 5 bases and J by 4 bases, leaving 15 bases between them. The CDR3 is CAWDPRGAKNIQYF. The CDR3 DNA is TGTGCCTGGGATCCCCGGGGGGCAAAAAACATTCAGTACTTC.

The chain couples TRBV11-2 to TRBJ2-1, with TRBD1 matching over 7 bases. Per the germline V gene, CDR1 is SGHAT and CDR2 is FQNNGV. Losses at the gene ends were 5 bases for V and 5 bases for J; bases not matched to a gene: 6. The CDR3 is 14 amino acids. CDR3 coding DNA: TGTGCCAGCAGCAAGCGGACAGGCCACAATGAGCAGTTCTTC. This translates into CASSKRTGHNEQFF.

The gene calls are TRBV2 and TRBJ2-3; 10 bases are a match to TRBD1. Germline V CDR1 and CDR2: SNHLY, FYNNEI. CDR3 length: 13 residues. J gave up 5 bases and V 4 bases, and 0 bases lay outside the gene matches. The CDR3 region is CASSGTGGDTQYF. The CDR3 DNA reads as TGTGCCAGCAGTGGGACAGGGGGAGATACGCAGTATTTT.

CDR3: CASSSSRAARGQPQHF. The CDR3 nucleotides read TGTGCCAGCAGCTCCTCCCGGGCCGCAAGGGGACAGCCCCAGCATTTT. This chain joins TRBV7-8 and TRBJ1-5; tentatively, D is TRBD1 (5 bases). Germline CDR1 SGHVS, CDR2 FQNEAQ. V lost 4 bases, J lost 7 bases, and 20 bases lay in between. CDR3 length: 16 amino acids.

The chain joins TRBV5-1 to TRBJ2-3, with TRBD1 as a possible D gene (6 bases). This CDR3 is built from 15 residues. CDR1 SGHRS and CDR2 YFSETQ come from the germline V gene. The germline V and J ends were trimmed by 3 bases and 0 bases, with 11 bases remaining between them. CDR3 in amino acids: CASSYGQPSTDTQYF. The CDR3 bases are TGCGCCAGCAGCTATGGACAGCCTAGCACAGATACGCAGTATTTT.

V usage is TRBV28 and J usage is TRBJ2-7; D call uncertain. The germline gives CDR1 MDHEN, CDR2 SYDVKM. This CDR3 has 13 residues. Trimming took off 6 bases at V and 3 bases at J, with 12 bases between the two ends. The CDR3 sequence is CASRTTEIYEQYF. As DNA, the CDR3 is TGTGCCAGCAGAACGACGGAAATCTACGAGCAGTACTTC.

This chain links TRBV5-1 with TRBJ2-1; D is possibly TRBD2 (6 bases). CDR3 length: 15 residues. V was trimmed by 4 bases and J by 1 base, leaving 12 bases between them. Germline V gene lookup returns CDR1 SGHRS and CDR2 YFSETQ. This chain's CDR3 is CASSPPGTSYNEQFF. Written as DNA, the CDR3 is TGCGCCAGCAGCCCACCCGGGACTTCCTACAATGAGCAGTTCTTC.

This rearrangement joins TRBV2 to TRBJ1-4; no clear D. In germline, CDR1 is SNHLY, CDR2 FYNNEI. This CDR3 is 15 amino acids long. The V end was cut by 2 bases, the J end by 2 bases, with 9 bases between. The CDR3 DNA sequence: TGTGCCAGCAGTGAAATCAAGTTTACTAATGAAAAACTGTTTTTT. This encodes CASSEIKFTNEKLFF.

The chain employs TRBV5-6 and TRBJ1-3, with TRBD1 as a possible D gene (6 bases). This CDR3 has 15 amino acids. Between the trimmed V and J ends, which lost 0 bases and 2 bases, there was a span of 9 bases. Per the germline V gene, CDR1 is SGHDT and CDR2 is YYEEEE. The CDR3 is CASSLVGQPGNTIYF. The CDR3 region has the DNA TGTGCCAGCAGCTTGGTGGGACAACCTGGAAACACCATATATTTT.

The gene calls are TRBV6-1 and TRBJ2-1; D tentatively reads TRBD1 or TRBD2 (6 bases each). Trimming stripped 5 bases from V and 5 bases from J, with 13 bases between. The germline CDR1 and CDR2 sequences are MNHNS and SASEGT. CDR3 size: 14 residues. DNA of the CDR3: TGTGCCAGCAGTTCCGGGGGCGTCGACAATGAGCAGTTCTTC. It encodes CASSSGGVDNEQFF.

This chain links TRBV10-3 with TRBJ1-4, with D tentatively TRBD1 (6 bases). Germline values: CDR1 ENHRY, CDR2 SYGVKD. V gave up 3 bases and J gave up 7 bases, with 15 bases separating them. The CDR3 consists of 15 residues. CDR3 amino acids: CAISEGAGAGEKLFF. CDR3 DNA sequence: TGTGCCATCAGTGAAGGGGCAGGGGCAGGTGAAAAACTGTTTTTT.

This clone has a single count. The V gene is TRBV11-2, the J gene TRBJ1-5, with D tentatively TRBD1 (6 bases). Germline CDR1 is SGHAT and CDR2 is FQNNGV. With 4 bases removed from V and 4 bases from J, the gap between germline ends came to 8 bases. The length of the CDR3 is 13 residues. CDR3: CASSWTDNQPQHF. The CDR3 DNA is TGTGCCAGCAGCTGGACAGATAATCAGCCCCAGCATTTT.

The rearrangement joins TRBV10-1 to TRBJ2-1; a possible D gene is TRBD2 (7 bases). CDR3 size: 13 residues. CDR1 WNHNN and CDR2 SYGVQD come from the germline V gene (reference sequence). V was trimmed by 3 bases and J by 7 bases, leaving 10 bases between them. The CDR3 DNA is TGCGCCAGCAGTGACGGGGGGCGGAATGAGCAGTTCTTC. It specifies CASSDGGRNEQFF.

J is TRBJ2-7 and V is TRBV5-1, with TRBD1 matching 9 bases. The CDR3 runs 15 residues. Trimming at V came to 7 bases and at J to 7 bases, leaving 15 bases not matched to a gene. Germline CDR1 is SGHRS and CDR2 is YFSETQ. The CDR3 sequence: CASRATGGAFGEQYF. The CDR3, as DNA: TGCGCCAGCCGAGCTACAGGGGGCGCTTTCGGAGAGCAGTACTTC.

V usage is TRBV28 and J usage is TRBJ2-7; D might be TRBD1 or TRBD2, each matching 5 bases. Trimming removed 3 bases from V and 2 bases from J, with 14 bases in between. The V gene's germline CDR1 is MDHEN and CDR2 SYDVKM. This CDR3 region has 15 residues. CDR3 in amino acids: CASSFSRGVAYEQYF. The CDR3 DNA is TGTGCCAGCAGTTTCTCGCGAGGGGTAGCCTACGAGCAGTACTTC. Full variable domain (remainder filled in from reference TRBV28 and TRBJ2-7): DVKVTQSSRYLVKRTGEKVFLECVQDMDHENMFWYRQDPGLGLRLIYFSYDVKMKEKGDIPEGYSVSREKKERFSLILESASTNQTSMYLCASSFSRGVAYEQYFGPGTRLTVT.

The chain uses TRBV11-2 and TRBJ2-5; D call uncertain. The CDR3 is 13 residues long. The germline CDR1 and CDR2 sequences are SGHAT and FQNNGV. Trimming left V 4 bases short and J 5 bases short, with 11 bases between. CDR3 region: CASSSIERETQYF. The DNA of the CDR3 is TGTGCCAGCAGCTCCATTGAACGGGAGACCCAGTACTTC.